This T cell receptor (beta chain) was identified during a study of blood T cell repertoires in COVID-19. Study in general: Material from acute and convalescent COVID-19 was sourced from the United States, Italy and Spain.

Libraries were prepared by immunoSEQ multiplex PCR; TCRdb keeps only in-frame clonotypes and omits some of them. The top ten clones hold 8.8% of a sample with about 68,000 clones, 84% of them seen once. The sample was peripheral blood. The receptor's source is a man aged 50-59 years with active COVID-19.

The CDR3: CASSSLAGAGGQFF. CDR3 nucleotides: TGTGCCAGCAGTTCCCTAGCGGGAGCCGGGGGGCAGTTCTTC. The chain has TRBV6-5 and TRBJ2-1, with 10 bases aligning to TRBD2. The V and J ends lost 4 bases and 12 bases, in that order; junction bases with no gene match: 9. The CDR3 runs 14 residues. The germline CDR1 and CDR2 sequences are MNHEY and SVGAGI.